This TCR beta chain came from a study of blood T cell repertoires in COVID-19. Overall study: PBMCs, B-cell-depleted T cells, or T cells were the source of the cDNA or gDNA that made up the material.

Original data processing: Researchers report that nucleated cell counts were estimated from reference gene primer amplification. Sequencing used immunoSEQ multiplex PCR; TCRdb keeps in-frame clones, though not all of them. V and J calls and clone size are as listed in that table; D and trimming were resolved from the DNA. Here the sample spans around 30,000 clones, 85% being singletons. CDR3 length equals 15 residues. Germline CDR1 is SGHNT and CDR2 is YYREEE (reference sequence). J gave up 1 base and V 0 bases, and 1 base lay outside the gene matches. The sequenced material came from peripheral blood. The rearrangement links TRBV5-4 to TRBJ2-4; TRBD1 matches at 7 bases. This TCR derives from a woman aged 55-70 years with active COVID-19. CDR3: CASSLEGAAKNIQYF. The CDR3 nucleotides are TGTGCCAGCAGCTTGGAGGGGGCCGCCAAAAACATTCAGTACTTC.